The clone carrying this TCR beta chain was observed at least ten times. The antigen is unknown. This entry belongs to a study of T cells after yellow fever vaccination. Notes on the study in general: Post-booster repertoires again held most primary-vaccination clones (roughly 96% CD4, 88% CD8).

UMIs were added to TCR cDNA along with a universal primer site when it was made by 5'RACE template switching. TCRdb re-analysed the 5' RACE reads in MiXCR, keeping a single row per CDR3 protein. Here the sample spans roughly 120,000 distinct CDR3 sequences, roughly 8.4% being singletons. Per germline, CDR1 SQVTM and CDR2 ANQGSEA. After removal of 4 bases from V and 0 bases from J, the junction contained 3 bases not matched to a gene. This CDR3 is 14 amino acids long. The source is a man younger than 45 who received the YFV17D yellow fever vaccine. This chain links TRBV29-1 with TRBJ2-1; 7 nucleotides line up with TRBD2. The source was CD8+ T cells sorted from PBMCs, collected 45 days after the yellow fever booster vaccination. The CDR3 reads CSVGLAYSYNEQFF. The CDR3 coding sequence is TGCAGCGTTGGACTAGCCTACTCCTACAATGAGCAGTTCTTC.